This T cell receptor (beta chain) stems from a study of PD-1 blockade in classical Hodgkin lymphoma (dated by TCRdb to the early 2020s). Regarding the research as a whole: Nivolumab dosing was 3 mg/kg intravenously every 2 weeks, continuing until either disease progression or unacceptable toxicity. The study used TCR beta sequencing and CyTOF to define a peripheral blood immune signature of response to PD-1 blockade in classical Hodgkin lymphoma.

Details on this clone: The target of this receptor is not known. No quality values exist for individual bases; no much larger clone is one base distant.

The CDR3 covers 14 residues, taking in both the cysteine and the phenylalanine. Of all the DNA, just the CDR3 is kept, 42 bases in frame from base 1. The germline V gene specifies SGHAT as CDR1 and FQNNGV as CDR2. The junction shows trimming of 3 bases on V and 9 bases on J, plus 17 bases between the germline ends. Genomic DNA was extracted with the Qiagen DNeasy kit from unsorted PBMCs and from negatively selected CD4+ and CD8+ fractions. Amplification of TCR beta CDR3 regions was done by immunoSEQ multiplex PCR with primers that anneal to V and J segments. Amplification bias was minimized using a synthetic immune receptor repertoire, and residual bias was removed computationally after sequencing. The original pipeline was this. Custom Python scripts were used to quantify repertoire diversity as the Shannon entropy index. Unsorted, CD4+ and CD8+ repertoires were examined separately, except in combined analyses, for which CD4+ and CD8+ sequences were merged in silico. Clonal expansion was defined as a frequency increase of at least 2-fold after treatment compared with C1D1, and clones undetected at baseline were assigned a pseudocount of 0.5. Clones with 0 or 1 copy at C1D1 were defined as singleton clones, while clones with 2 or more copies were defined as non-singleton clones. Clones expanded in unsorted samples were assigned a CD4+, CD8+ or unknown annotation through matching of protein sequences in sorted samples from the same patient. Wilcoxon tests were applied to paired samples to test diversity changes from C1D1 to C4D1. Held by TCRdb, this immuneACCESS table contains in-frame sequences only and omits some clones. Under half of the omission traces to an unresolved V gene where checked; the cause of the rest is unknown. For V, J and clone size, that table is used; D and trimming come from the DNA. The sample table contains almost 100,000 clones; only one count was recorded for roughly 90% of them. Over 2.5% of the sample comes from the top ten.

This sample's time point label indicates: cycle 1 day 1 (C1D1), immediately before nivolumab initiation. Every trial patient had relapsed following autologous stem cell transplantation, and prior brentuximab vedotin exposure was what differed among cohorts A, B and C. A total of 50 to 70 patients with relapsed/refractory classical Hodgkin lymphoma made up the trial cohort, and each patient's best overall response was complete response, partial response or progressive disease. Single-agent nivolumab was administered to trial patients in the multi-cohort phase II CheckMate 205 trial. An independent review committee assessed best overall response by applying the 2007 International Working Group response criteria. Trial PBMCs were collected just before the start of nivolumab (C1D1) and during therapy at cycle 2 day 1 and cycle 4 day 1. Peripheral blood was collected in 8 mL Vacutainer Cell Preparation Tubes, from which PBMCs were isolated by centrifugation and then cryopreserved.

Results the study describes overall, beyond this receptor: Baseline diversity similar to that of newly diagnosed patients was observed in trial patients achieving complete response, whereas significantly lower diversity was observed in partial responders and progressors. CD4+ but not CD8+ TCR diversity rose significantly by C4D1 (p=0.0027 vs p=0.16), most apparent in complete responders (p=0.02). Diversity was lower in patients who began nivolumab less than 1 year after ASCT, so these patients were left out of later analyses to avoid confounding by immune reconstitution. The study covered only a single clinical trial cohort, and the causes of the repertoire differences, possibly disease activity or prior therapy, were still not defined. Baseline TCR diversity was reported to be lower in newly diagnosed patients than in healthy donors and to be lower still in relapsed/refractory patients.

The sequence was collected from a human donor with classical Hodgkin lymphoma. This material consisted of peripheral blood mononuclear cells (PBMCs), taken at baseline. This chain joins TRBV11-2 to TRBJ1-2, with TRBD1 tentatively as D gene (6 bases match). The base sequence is TGTGCCAGCAGCTTCGGACAGAGTCAGTCGAGCTACACCTTC. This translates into CASSFGQSQSSYTF.